This T cell receptor beta chain emerged from a study of response to subunit inactivated influenza vaccine. Study results and caveats: Only a handful of new T cells, the authors suggested, are recruited with each seasonal influenza vaccination.

Worth noting for this clonotype: The target antigen is unknown.

The V gene lost 6 bases and the J gene lost 1 base, with 16 bases spanning the gap. Germline CDR1 and CDR2: SGHDT and YYEEEE. This CDR3 has 15 amino acids. TCRdb processed the RT-PCR reads anew with MiXCR; each CDR3 protein has one entry. The data hold 650,000 to 800,000 distinct CDR3 sequences, with approximately 17% observed a single time. The sequence derives from a man between 50 and 59 years old who received an inactivated influenza vaccine. The sample here was PBMCs from blood, taken roughly 5 days after vaccination. The chain uses TRBV5-6 and TRBJ1-1, with a possible D match to TRBD1 (6 bases). This CDR3 is CASTLTGITNTEAFF. In DNA form, the CDR3 reads TGTGCCAGCACTCTGACAGGAATCACGAACACTGAAGCTTTCTTT.